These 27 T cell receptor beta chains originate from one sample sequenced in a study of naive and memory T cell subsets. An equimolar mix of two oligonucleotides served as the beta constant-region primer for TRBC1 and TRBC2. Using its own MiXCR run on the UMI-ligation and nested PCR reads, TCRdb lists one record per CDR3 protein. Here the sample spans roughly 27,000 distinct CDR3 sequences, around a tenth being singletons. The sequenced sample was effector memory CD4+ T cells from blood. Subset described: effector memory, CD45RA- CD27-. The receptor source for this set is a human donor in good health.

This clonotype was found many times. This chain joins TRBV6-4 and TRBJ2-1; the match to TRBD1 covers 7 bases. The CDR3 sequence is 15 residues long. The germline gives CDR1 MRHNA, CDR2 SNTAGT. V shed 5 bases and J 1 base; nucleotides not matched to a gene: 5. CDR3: CASSTARGSYNEQFF. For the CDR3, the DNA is TGTGCCAGCAGTACGGCCAGGGGGTCCTACAATGAGCAGTTCTTC.

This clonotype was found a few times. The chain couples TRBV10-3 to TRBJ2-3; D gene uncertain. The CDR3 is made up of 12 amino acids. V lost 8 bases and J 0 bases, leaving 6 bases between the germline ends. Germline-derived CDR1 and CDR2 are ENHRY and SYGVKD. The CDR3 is CAIATSTDTQYF. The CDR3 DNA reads TGTGCCATCGCGACTAGCACAGATACGCAGTATTTT.

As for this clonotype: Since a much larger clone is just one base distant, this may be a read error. CDR3 nucleotides: TGTGCCAGTAGTATATCCCTGGGCGCCCTTGGCTACACCTTC. It translates to CASSISLGALGYTF. V is TRBV19 and J is TRBJ1-2; the D is unclear. Germline V gene data show CDR1 as LNHDA and CDR2 as SQIVND (reference sequence). V lost 2 bases and J lost 7, with 14 bases in between. CDR3 length equals 14 residues.

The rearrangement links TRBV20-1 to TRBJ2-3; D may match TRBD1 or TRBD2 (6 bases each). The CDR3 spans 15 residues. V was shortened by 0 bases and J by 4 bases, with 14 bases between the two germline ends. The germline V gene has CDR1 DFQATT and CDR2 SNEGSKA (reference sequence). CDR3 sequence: CSAREARGRADTQYF. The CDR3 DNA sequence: TGCAGTGCTAGAGAAGCCCGGGGGCGGGCAGATACGCAGTATTTT.

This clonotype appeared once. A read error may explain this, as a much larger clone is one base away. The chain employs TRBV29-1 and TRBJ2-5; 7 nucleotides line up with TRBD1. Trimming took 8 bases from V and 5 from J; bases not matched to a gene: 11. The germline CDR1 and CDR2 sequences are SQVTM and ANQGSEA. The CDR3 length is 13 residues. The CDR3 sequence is CSYPPTGKETQYF. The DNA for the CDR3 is TGCAGCTACCCACCGACAGGGAAGGAGACCCAGTACTTC.

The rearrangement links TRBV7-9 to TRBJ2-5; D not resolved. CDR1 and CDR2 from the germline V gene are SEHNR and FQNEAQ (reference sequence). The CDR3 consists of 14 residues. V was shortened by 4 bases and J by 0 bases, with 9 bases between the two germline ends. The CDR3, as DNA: TGTGCCAGCAGCTCAGCTACATACCAAGAGACCCAGTACTTC. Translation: CASSSATYQETQYF.

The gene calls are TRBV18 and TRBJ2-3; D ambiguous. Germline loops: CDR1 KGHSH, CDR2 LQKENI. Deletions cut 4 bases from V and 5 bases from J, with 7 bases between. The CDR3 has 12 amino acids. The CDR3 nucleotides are TGTGCCAGCTCACTTTATCTAGATACGCAGTATTTT. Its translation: CASSLYLDTQYF.

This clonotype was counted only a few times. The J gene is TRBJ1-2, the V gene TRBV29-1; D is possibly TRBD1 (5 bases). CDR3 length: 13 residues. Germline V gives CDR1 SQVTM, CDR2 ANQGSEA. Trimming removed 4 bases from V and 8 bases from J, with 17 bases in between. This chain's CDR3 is CSVGQWDAQGYTF. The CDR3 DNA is TGCAGCGTTGGGCAATGGGACGCACAGGGCTACACCTTC.

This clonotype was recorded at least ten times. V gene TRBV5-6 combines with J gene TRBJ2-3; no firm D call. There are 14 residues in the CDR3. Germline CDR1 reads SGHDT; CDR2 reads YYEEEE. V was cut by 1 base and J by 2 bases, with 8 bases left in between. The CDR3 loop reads CASSLYSLTDTQYF. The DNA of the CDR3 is TGTGCCAGCAGCTTGTATAGCCTCACAGATACGCAGTATTTT.

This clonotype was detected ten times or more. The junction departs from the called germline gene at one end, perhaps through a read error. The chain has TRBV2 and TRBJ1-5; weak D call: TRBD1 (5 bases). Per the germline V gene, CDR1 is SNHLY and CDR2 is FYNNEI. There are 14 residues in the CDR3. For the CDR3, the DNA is TGTGCCAGCAGTGTGGACATTAGCCATCAGCCCCAGCATTTT. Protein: CASSVDISHQPQHF.

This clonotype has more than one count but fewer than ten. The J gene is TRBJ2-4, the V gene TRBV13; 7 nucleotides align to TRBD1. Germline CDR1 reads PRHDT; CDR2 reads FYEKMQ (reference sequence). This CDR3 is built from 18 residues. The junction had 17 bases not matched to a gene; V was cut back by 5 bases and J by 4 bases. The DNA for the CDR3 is TGTGCCAGCAGCCAGAGGGGCTACAGGGGAGTACCAAAAAACATTCAGTACTTC. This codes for CASSQRGYRGVPKNIQYF.

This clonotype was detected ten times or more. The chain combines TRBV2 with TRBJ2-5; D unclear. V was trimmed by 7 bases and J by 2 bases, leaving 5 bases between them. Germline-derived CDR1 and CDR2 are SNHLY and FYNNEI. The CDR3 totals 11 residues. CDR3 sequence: CASKAQETQYF. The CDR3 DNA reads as TGTGCCAGCAAGGCGCAAGAGACCCAGTACTTC.

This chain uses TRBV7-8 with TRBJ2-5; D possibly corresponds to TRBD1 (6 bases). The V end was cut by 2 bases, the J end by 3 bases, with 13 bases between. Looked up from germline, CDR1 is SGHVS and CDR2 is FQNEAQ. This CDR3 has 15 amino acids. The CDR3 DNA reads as TGTGCCAGCAGCTTACTATGGACAGCCAAAGAGACCCAGTACTTC. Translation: CASSLLWTAKETQYF.

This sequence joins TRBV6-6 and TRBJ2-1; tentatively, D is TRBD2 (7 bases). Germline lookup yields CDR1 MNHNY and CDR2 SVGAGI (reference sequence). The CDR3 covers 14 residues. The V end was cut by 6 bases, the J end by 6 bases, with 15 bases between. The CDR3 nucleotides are TGTGCCAGCAGCGGGGGCGGGGGTCCCAATGAGCAGTTCTTC. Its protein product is CASSGGGGPNEQFF.

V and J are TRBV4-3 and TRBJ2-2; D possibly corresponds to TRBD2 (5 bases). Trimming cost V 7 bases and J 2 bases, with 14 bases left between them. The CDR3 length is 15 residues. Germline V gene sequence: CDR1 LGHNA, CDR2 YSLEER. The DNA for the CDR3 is TGCGCCAGCACCCCCGGGGTAGCAAACACCGGGGAGCTGTTTTTT. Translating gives CASTPGVANTGELFF.

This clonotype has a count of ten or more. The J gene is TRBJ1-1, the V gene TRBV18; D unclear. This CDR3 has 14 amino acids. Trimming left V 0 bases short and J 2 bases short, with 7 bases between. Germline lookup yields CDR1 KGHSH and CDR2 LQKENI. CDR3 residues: CASSPPNGNTEAFF. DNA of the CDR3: TGTGCCAGCTCACCACCGAACGGAAACACTGAAGCTTTCTTT. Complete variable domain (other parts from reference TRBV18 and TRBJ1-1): NAGVMQNPRHLVRRRGQEARLRCSPMKGHSHVYWYRQLPEEGLKFMVYLQKENIIDESGMPKERFSAEFPKEGPSILRIQQVVRGDSAAYFCASSPPNGNTEAFFGQGTRLTVV.

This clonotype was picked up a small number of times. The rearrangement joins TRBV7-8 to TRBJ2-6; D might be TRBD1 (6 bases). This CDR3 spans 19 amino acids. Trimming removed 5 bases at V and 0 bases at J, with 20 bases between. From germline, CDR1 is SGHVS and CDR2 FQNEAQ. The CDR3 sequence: CASSVYRVVLPSGANVLTF. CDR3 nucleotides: TGTGCCAGCAGCGTCTACAGGGTGGTTCTACCCTCTGGGGCCAACGTCCTGACTTTC.

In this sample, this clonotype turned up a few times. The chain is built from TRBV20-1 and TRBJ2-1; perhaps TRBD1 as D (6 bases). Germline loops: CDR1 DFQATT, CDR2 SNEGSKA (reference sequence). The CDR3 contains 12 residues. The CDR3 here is CSAPGQTNEQFF. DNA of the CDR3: TGCAGCGCTCCAGGACAGACGAATGAGCAGTTCTTC.

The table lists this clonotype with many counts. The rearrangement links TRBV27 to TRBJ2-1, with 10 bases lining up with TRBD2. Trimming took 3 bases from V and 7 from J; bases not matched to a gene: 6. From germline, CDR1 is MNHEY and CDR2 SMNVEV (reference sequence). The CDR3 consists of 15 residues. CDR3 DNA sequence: TGTGCCAGCAGTTTCTCTAGCGGGAGATTGAATGAGCAGTTCTTC. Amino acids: CASSFSSGRLNEQFF.

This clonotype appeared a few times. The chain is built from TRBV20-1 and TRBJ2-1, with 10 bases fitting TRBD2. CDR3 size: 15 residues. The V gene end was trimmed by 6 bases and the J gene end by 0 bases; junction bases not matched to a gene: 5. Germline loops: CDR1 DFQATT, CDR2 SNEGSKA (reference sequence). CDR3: CSADPSGSSYNEQFF. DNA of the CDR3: TGCAGTGCGGATCCTAGCGGGAGCTCCTACAATGAGCAGTTCTTC.

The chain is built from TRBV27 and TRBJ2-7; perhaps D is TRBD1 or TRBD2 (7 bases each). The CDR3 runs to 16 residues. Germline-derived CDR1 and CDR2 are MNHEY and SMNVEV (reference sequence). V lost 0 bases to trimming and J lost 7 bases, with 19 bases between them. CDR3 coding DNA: TGTGCCAGCAGTTTATCAGCTTCAGGGGGGGGGCGGGAGCAGTACTTC. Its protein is CASSLSASGGGREQYF.

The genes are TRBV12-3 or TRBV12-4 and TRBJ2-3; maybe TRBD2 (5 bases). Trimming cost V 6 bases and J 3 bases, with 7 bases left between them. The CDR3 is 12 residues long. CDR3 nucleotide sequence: TGTGCCAGCAGAAGGGAGACAGATACGCAGTATTTT. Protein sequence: CASRRETDTQYF.

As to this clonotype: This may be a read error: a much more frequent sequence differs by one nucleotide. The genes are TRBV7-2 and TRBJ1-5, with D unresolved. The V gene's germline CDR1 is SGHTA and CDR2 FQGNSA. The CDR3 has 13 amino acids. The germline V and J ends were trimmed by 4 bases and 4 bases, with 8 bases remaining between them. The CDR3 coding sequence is TGTGCCAGCAGCTCCAACAGAAATCAGCCCCAGCATTTT. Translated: CASSSNRNQPQHF.

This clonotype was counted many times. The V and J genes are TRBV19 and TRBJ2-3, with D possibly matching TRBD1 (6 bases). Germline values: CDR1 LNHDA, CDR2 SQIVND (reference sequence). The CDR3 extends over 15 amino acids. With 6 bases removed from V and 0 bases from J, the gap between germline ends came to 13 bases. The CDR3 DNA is TGTGCCAGTAGCCACGACAGGAGAAGCACAGATACGCAGTATTTT. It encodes CASSHDRRSTDTQYF.

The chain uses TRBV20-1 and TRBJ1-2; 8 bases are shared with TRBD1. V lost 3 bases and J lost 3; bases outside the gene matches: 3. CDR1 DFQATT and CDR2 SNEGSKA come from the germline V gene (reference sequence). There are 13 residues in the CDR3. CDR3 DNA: TGCAGTGCTAGTACGGACAGGGACTATGGCTACACCTTC. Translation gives CSASTDRDYGYTF.

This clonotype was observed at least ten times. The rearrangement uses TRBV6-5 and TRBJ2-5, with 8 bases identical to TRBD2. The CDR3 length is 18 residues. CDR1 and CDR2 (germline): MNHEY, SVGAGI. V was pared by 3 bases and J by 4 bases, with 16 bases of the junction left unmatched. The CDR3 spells CASSYRPPGLVAGETQYF. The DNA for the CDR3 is TGTGCCAGCAGTTATCGACCCCCGGGACTAGTAGCGGGAGAGACCCAGTACTTC.

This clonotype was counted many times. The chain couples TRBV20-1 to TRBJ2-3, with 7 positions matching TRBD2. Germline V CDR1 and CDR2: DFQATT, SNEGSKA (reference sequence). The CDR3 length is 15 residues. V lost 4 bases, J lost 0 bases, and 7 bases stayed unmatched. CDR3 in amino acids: CSAKRTRTSTDTQYF. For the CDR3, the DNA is TGCAGTGCTAAAAGGACTAGGACTAGCACAGATACGCAGTATTTT.